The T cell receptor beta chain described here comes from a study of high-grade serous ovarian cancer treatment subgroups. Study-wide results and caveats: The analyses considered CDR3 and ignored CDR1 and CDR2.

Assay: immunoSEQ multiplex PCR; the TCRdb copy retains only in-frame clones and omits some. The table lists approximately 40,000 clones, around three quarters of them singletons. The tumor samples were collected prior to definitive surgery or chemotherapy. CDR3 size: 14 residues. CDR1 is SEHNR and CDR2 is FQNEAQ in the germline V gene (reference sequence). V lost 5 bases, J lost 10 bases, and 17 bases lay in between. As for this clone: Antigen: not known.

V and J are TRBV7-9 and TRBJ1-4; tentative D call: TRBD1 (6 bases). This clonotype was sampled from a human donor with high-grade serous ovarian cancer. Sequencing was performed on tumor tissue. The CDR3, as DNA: TGTGCCAGCAGCCAGGGGACCCAATCGGTAAAACTGTTTTTT. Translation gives CASSQGTQSVKLFF.